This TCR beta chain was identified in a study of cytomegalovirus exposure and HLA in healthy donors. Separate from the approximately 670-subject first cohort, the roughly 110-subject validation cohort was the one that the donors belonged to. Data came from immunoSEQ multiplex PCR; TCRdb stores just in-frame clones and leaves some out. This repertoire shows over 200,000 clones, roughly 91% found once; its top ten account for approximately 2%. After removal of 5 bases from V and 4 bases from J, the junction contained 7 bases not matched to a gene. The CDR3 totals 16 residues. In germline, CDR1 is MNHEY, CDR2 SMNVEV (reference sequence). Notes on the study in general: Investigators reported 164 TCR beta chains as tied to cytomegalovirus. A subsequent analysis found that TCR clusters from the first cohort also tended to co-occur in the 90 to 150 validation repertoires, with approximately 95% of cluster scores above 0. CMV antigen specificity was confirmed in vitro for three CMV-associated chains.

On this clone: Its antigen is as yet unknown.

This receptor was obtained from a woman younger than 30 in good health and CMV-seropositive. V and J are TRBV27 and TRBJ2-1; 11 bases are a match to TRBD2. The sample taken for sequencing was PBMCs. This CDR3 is CASSHGTSGTYNEQFF. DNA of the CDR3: TGTGCCAGCAGTCACGGGACTAGCGGAACTTACAATGAGCAGTTCTTC.